These T cell receptor beta chains were read from a single sample in a study of T cell responses to AZD1222 COVID-19 vaccine. TCRdb keeps only in-frame clones here, not all; method: immunoSEQ multiplex PCR. Of some 85,000 clones listed, 75% to 90% are singletons. The sample was peripheral blood, taken on day 0 of AZD1222 vaccination. All receptors come from an adult in good health. Both conserved end residues are part of each CDR3. The D gene is left open where the match is weak. Clone size is given for some rows only: seen once, a few or many times, or a class if the clone is expanded.

abundance	d_gene	j_gene	v_gene	CDR3aa	CDR3nt
few	NA	TRBJ2-6	TRBV10-1	CASSDGANVLTF	TGCGCCAGCAGTGATGGGGCCAACGTCCTGACTTTC
NA	TRBD1	TRBJ1-1	TRBV6-4	CASSEDRGSTEAFF	TGTGCCAGCAGTGAGGACAGGGGCTCCACTGAAGCTTTCTTT
NA	TRBD1	TRBJ1-2	TRBV9	CASSASPGQGIGYTF	TGTGCCAGCAGCGCAAGTCCGGGACAGGGGATTGGCTACACCTTC
NA	NA	TRBJ1-2	TRBV9	CASREGLADNYGYTF	TGTGCCAGCAGGGAGGGGTTGGCTGACAACTATGGCTACACCTTC
NA	TRBD1	TRBJ2-5	TRBV11-3	CASSLRQGAEETQYF	TGTGCCAGCAGCTTGCGACAGGGGGCGGAGGAGACCCAGTACTTC
NA	NA	TRBJ1-1	TRBV7-9	CASSQGNEGAAFF	TGTGCCAGCAGCCAAGGGAACGAGGGCGCGGCTTTCTTT
NA	TRBD1	TRBJ2-7	TRBV18	CASSPGTGRDEQYF	TGTGCCAGCTCACCAGGGACAGGGCGCGACGAGCAGTACTTC
NA	TRBD2	TRBJ2-1	TRBV11-1	CASSLSGNDEQFF	TGTGCCAGCAGCCTTAGCGGGAACGATGAGCAGTTCTTC
NA	TRBD2	TRBJ2-1	TRBV4-2	CASRGGSDYNEQFF	TGTGCCAGCAGGGGGGGGAGTGATTACAATGAGCAGTTCTTC
NA	NA	TRBJ2-2	TRBV5-1	CASSFGTANTGELFF	TGCGCCAGCAGCTTCGGGACGGCGAACACCGGGGAGCTGTTTTTT
NA	NA	TRBJ1-2	TRBV7-9	CASSLGWTLNYGYTF	TGTGCCAGCAGCTTAGGATGGACACTTAACTATGGCTACACCTTC
NA	TRBD1	TRBJ2-1	TRBV9	CASSPPGQGVLDEQFF	TGTGCCAGCAGCCCCCCGGGACAGGGGGTTCTAGATGAGCAGTTCTTC
NA	NA	TRBJ2-7	TRBV6-2/TRBV6-3	CASSQAYEQYF	TGTGCCAGCAGCCAGGCCTACGAGCAGTACTTC
NA	NA	TRBJ2-7	TRBV5-6	CASSLRLYEQYF	TGTGCCAGCAGCTTAAGACTTTACGAGCAGTACTTC
NA	TRBD2	TRBJ2-3	TRBV5-1	CASSRLAGEDTQYF	TGCGCCAGCAGCAGACTAGCGGGAGAGGATACGCAGTATTTT
once	NA	TRBJ1-1	TRBV19	CASNPSGQAEAFF	TGTGCCAGTAATCCGTCAGGGCAGGCTGAAGCTTTCTTT
NA	TRBD1	TRBJ2-7	TRBV7-8	CASSLRGDRTYEQYF	TGTGCCAGCAGCTTAAGGGGGGACAGGACCTACGAGCAGTACTTC
once	NA	TRBJ1-4	TRBV7-9	CASSPFGAATNEKLFF	TGTGCCAGCAGCCCCTTTGGGGCTGCAACTAATGAAAAACTGTTTTTT